What follows describes a single TCR beta chain. What it recognizes is unknown. CDR1 SGDLS and CDR2 YYNGEE come from the germline V gene. The CDR3 sequence is 17 residues long. Germline trimming cut 4 bases from V and 8 bases from J; bases unmatched to any gene: 11. The data belong to a study of cytomegalovirus exposure and HLA in healthy donors. Whole-study findings and limits: A missense DCLRE1C variant was associated with V- and J-gene trimming of TCR beta chains in a later analysis, and an independent cohort replicated the association.

PCR used 60 Vbeta primers and 13 Jbeta primers. Only in-frame clones appear in the TCRdb table, and some are missing; sequencing was by immunoSEQ multiplex PCR. This sample's table reports 150,000 or so clones. The rearrangement joins TRBV9 to TRBJ2-1; TRBD2 aligns across 14 bases. The clonotype comes from a man in his late teens or twenties in good health and CMV-seronegative. The source material was PBMCs. CDR3 DNA sequence: TGTGCCAGCAGCCCAGGACTAGCGGGAGGACCTTGGGATGAGCAGTTCTTC. The encoded protein is CASSPGLAGGPWDEQFF.